The following is a TCR beta chain sequence with its context. Antigen specificity is unknown. These data originate in a study of T cells after yellow fever vaccination. Overall study findings and caveats: Just a small share of clonotypes turned up in the CD4 compartment as well as the CD8 compartment. Contamination by abundant bulk-population clonotypes could be present in FACS-sorted repertoires.

Production of TCR cDNA was by 5'RACE template switching, which also added a universal primer site and UMIs. TCRdb ran MiXCR on the 5' RACE reads and lists one entry per CDR3 protein. This sample carries a few hundred thousand distinct CDR3 sequences, approximately 12% of them seen once, and the ten largest clones take 2.5% to 4%. With V trimmed by 0 bases and J by 5 bases, 7 bases remained unmatched. The CDR3 spans 14 residues. The germline V gene has CDR1 DFQATT and CDR2 SNEGSKA (reference sequence). This chain connects TRBV20-1 to TRBJ2-7; 7 positions match TRBD1. The sequencing used CD4+ T cells sorted from PBMCs, collected 15 days after the yellow fever booster vaccination. The sequence was obtained from a man aged 18-30 years who received the YFV17D yellow fever vaccine. This CDR3 is CSARELTGANEQYF. As DNA, the CDR3 is TGCAGTGCTAGAGAACTTACAGGGGCCAACGAGCAGTACTTC.